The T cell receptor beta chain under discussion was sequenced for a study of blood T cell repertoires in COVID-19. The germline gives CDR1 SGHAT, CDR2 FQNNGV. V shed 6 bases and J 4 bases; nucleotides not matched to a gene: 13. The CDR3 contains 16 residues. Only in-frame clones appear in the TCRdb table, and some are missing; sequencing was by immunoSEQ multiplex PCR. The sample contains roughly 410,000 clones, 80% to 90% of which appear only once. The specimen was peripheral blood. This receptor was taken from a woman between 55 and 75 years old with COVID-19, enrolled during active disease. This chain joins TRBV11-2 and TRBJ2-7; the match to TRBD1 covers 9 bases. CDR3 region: CASRTRAGTGNYEQYF. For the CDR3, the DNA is TGTGCCAGCAGGACTAGGGCCGGGACAGGGAATTACGAGCAGTACTTC.